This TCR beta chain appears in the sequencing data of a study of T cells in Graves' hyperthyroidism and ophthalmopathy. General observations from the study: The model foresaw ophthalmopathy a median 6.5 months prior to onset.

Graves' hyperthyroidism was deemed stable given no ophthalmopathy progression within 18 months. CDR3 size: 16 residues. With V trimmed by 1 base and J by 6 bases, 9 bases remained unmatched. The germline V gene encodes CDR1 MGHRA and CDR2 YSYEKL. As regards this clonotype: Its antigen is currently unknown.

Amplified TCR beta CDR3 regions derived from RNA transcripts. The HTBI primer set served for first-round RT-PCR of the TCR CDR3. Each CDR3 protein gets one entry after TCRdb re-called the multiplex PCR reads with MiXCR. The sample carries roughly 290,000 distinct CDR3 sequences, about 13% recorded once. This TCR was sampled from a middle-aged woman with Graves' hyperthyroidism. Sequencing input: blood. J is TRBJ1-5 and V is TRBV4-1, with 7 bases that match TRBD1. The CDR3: CASSQGLGTVGQPQHF. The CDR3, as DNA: TGCGCCAGCAGCCAAGGCCTTGGGACAGTGGGTCAGCCCCAGCATTTT.